This entry lists 31 T cell receptor beta chains sequenced from one sample in a study of cytomegalovirus exposure and HLA in healthy donors. PCR employed 60 Vbeta and 13 Jbeta primers. Data came from immunoSEQ multiplex PCR; TCRdb stores just in-frame clones and leaves some out. The table shows approximately 200,000 clones, with around 80% occurring only once. Material for sequencing was PBMCs. These receptors were obtained from a woman between 25 and 40 years old in good health and CMV-seropositive.

This clone was observed once. V usage is TRBV6-5 and J usage is TRBJ1-5; D unresolved. Trimming stripped 5 bases from V and 6 bases from J, with 11 bases between. This CDR3 region has 13 residues. From germline, CDR1 is MNHEY and CDR2 SVGAGI. DNA for the CDR3: TGTGCCAGCAGTATATCCGAGGTTCAGCCCCAGCATTTT. Translated, it gives CASSISEVQPQHF.

CDR3 DNA sequence: TGTGCCAGCAGCTTAACAGTGAATCAGCCCCAGCATTTT. Residues: CASSLTVNQPQHF. The chain joins TRBV11-3 to TRBJ1-5, with unresolved D. Trimming left V 2 bases short and J 4 bases short, with 6 bases between. Germline V gives CDR1 SGHNT, CDR2 YENEEA. The CDR3 loop spans 13 amino acids.

The table lists this clone with a few counts. V is TRBV6-1 and J is TRBJ1-3; 7 positions match TRBD1. The CDR3 contains 14 residues. Germline CDR1 is MNHNS and CDR2 is SASEGT. The junction had 10 bases not matched to a gene; V was cut back by 6 bases and J by 8 bases. The DNA for the CDR3 is TGTGCCAGCAGGGGGGGACAGCTGGTCGACACCATATATTTT. Amino acid sequence: CASRGGQLVDTIYF.

The chain combines TRBV6-1 with TRBJ1-4; D ambiguous. Germline V gene data show CDR1 as MNHNS and CDR2 as SASEGT. V was pared by 4 bases and J by 5 bases, with 5 bases between. The CDR3 runs to 12 residues. The chain's CDR3 is CASSAENEKLFF. As DNA, the CDR3 is TGTGCCAGCAGTGCAGAAAATGAAAAACTGTTTTTT.

The chain employs TRBV4-2 and TRBJ2-7; a possible D gene is TRBD2 (6 bases). Per germline, CDR1 LGHNA and CDR2 YNFKEQ. The CDR3 totals 13 residues. V was pared by 5 bases and J by 7 bases, with 15 bases between. The CDR3 nucleotides read TGTGCCAGCAGCTCGGGGGTACCCCTGGAGCAGTACTTC. It encodes CASSSGVPLEQYF.

The rearrangement uses TRBV28 and TRBJ2-7; 7 positions match TRBD1. CDR1 and CDR2 (germline): MDHEN, SYDVKM. CDR3 length equals 13 residues. The junction had 10 bases not matched to a gene; V was cut back by 10 bases and J by 4 bases. The CDR3 protein is CATGTDIMYEQYF. CDR3 bases: TGTGCCACCGGGACAGATATAATGTACGAGCAGTACTTC.

In its sample, this clone was seen a few times. The chain carries TRBV27 and TRBJ2-7, with 10 positions matching TRBD2. The CDR3 covers 19 residues. The germline gives CDR1 MNHEY, CDR2 SMNVEV (reference sequence). Trimming took 2 bases from V and 7 from J; bases not matched to a gene: 20. The CDR3: CASSLSGGAGQGAWKEQYF. Written as DNA, the CDR3 is TGTGCCAGCAGTTTAAGCGGGGGGGCGGGCCAGGGGGCTTGGAAAGAGCAGTACTTC.

The chain carries TRBV11-2 and TRBJ2-3, with 9 bases fitting TRBD2. The CDR3 is made up of 18 amino acids. The ends lost 3 bases at V and 4 bases at J; junction bases unmatched: 14. Germline values: CDR1 SGHAT, CDR2 FQNNGV. In DNA, the CDR3 is TGTGCCAGCAGCTTTATGCCGGGACTAGCATTCAAACCAGATACGCAGTATTTT. Protein sequence: CASSFMPGLAFKPDTQYF.

This chain joins TRBV5-5 and TRBJ1-2; D not resolved. Germline loops: CDR1 SGHKS, CDR2 YYEKEE (reference sequence). The CDR3 totals 16 residues. Trimming took 0 bases from V and 10 from J, leaving 22 bases between them. CDR3 DNA sequence: TGTGCCAGCAGCTTGGCCAGCGGACGGAGATCTATGGACTACACCTTC. This gives the protein CASSLASGRRSMDYTF.

This clone has just a few counts. The rearrangement uses TRBV7-9 and TRBJ1-1; a possible D gene is TRBD1 (6 bases). Trimming pared 2 bases from V and 6 bases from J, leaving 10 bases between. The CDR3 runs 13 residues. Germline CDR1 reads SEHNR; CDR2 reads FQNEAQ (reference sequence). CDR3 bases: TGTGCCAGCAGCTTAATGGGGGCTGCTGAAGCTTTCTTT. It specifies CASSLMGAAEAFF.

V and J are TRBV5-6 and TRBJ2-7; 9 nucleotides agree with TRBD1. The CDR3 runs to 13 residues. Germline V CDR1 and CDR2: SGHDT, YYEEEE. V lost 5 bases to trimming and J lost 6 bases; unmatched junction nucleotides: 6. CDR3 DNA: TGTGCCAGCAGAGGGGGACAGGGCTCCGAGCAGTACTTC. This codes for CASRGGQGSEQYF.

V usage is TRBV6-5 and J usage is TRBJ1-2; the D gene is possibly TRBD1 (6 bases). Trimming took off 0 bases at V and 7 bases at J, with 15 bases between the two ends. The CDR3 contains 15 residues. CDR1 is MNHEY, CDR2 SVGAGI, per germline. CDR3 bases: TGTGCCAGCAGTTACTCACGGGACACCCAACGTGGCTACACCTTC. Its protein product is CASSYSRDTQRGYTF.

Only one count was recorded for this clone. The chain couples TRBV5-6 to TRBJ1-1, with D unresolved. Per the germline V gene, CDR1 is SGHDT and CDR2 is YYEEEE. Trimming removed 0 bases at V and 0 bases at J, with 6 bases between. This CDR3 spans 14 amino acids. The CDR3 sequence is CASSLGVMNTEAFF. The CDR3 DNA follows: TGTGCCAGCAGCTTGGGAGTGATGAACACTGAAGCTTTCTTT.

The chain carries TRBV9 and TRBJ2-1, with TRBD2 matching 10 bases. Germline V lookup: CDR1 SGDLS, CDR2 YYNGEE. The CDR3 has 15 residues. J lost 9 bases, V lost 3 bases, and 9 bases had no gene match. CDR3 DNA sequence: TGTGCCAGCAGCGCTGGGACTAGCGCCGAGGGTGAGCAGTTCTTC. This sequence encodes CASSAGTSAEGEQFF. Full variable domain (remainder filled in from reference TRBV9 and TRBJ2-1): DSGVTQTPKHLITATGQRVTLRCSPRSGDLSVYWYQQSLDQGLQFLIQYYNGEERAKGNILERFSAQQFPDLHSELNLSSLELGDSALYFCASSAGTSAEGEQFFGPGTRLTVL.

This chain connects TRBV5-5 to TRBJ1-2; D is unclear. Trimming removed 4 bases at V and 2 bases at J, with 15 bases between. Germline CDR1 is SGHKS and CDR2 is YYEKEE (reference sequence). The CDR3 consists of 15 residues. CDR3 bases: TGTGCCAGCAGCCAAAACCCGGGAAAAAACTATGGCTACACCTTC. Its translation is CASSQNPGKNYGYTF.

The rearrangement links TRBV15 to TRBJ1-5, with D possibly TRBD1 on 5 matching bases. V lost 0 bases and J 3 bases, leaving 9 bases between the germline ends. Per the germline V gene, CDR1 is LNHNV and CDR2 is YYDKDF (reference sequence). This CDR3 contains 15 residues. The CDR3 bases are TGTGCCACCAGCAGAGATAGGGGAACCAATCAGCCCCAGCATTTT. This gives the protein CATSRDRGTNQPQHF.

The genes are TRBV20-1 and TRBJ1-1; D gene uncertain. The CDR3 extends over 10 amino acids. V shed 4 bases and J shed 7 bases, with 7 bases lying between them. Germline V lookup: CDR1 DFQATT, CDR2 SNEGSKA (reference sequence). CDR3 loop: CSAIHLEAFF. The DNA for the CDR3 is TGCAGTGCTATACACCTTGAAGCTTTCTTT.

The V and J genes are TRBV27 and TRBJ1-3, with 7 positions matching TRBD1. The CDR3 spans 15 residues. Germline values: CDR1 MNHEY, CDR2 SMNVEV (reference sequence). V dropped 6 bases and J dropped 0; count of bases not matched to a gene: 5. The CDR3 DNA sequence: TGTGCCAGCAGCGGCAGGGGGGCCTCTGGAAACACCATATATTTT. It encodes CASSGRGASGNTIYF.

The chain recombines TRBV12-5 with TRBJ2-2; maybe TRBD2 (6 bases). The V end lost 3 bases, the J end lost 4 bases, and 12 bases lay between the germline ends. CDR3 length: 15 residues. Germline CDR1 reads LGHNT; CDR2 reads FRNRAP. This chain's CDR3 is CASGFWGVGTGELFF. The CDR3 nucleotides read TGTGCTAGTGGTTTCTGGGGGGTGGGCACCGGGGAGCTGTTTTTT.

The rearrangement joins TRBV21-1 to TRBJ1-5; the D call of TRBD1 is as the table states it, not checked on the DNA. TRBV21-1 is a known pseudogene. The CDR3 has 19 residues. This CDR3 is CASSKNGQEKVHSNQPQHF. Here the CDR3 DNA reads TGTGCCAGCAGCAAAAACGGACAGGAGAAAGTTCATAGCAATCAGCCCCAGCATTTT.

The chain has TRBV18 and TRBJ1-2; the match to TRBD1 covers 7 bases. Germline CDR1 KGHSH, CDR2 LQKENI. The length of the CDR3 is 15 residues. With 3 bases clipped from V and 3 bases from J, the junction kept 7 bases outside the gene matches. CDR3 sequence: CASSPGQGVYYGYTF. In DNA form, the CDR3 reads TGTGCCAGCTCACCCGGCCAGGGGGTCTACTATGGCTACACCTTC.

The gene calls are TRBV11-3 and TRBJ2-2, with D perhaps TRBD1 (7 bases). The V end was cut by 5 bases, the J end by 5 bases, with 15 bases between. Looked up from germline, CDR1 is SGHNT and CDR2 is YENEEA. The CDR3 has 15 residues. The CDR3 loop reads CASSPRGALTGELFF. The CDR3 bases are TGTGCCAGCAGCCCCAGGGGGGCCTTGACCGGGGAGCTGTTTTTT.

V and J are TRBV7-9 and TRBJ1-5; 7 nucleotides match TRBD1. V lost 5 bases and J lost 2; bases outside the gene matches: 3. There are 14 residues in the CDR3. The germline CDR1 and CDR2 sequences are SEHNR and FQNEAQ (reference sequence). The CDR3 loop reads CASSAGTGNQPQHF. Here the CDR3 DNA reads TGTGCCAGCAGCGCTGGGACAGGCAATCAGCCCCAGCATTTT.

The rearrangement uses TRBV7-9 and TRBJ2-1, with TRBD1 matching over 9 bases. CDR1 SEHNR and CDR2 FQNEAQ come from the germline V gene (reference sequence). The length of the CDR3 is 17 residues. The V segment lost 5 bases and the J segment 4 bases; nucleotides outside the gene matches: 12. CDR3 nucleotides: TGTGCCAGCAGCCCCCGGACAGGGGTGCGTAGATACAATGAGCAGTTCTTC. Its protein product is CASSPRTGVRRYNEQFF.

This chain connects TRBV15 to TRBJ2-1; 10 positions match TRBD2. Germline V gene lookup returns CDR1 LNHNV and CDR2 YYDKDF (reference sequence). The V and J ends lost 5 bases and 0 bases, in that order; junction bases with no gene match: 13. This CDR3 has 19 amino acids. The CDR3, as DNA: TGTGCCACCAGCCCCCTGGGCACTAGCGGGGTCATCTCCTACAATGAGCAGTTCTTC. Amino acid sequence: CATSPLGTSGVISYNEQFF. The full variable domain, completed using reference TRBV15 and TRBJ2-1, is DAMVIQNPRYQVTQFGKPVTLSCSQTLNHNVMYWYQQKSSQAPKLLFHYYDKDFNNEADTPDNFQSRRPNTSFCFLDIRSPGLGDTAMYLCATSPLGTSGVISYNEQFFGPGTRLTVL.

The gene calls are TRBV11-2 and TRBJ1-2; 7 bases are a match to TRBD1. With V trimmed by 3 bases and J by 4 bases, 14 bases remained unmatched. The CDR3 is 17 amino acids. Germline lookup yields CDR1 SGHAT and CDR2 FQNNGV. The DNA of the CDR3 is TGTGCCAGCAGCTTGAGAGGACAGGACCATTTCTTCTATGGCTACACCTTC. Protein sequence: CASSLRGQDHFFYGYTF.

The V gene is TRBV10-3, the J gene TRBJ2-2; 12 positions agree with TRBD1. In germline, CDR1 is ENHRY, CDR2 SYGVKD. J was trimmed by 8 bases and V by 5 bases; bases with no gene match: 9. The CDR3 has 16 amino acids. CDR3: CAISTVRDRGLGELFF. The CDR3 bases are TGTGCCATCAGTACCGTCCGGGACAGGGGGCTGGGGGAGCTGTTTTTT.

V is TRBV4-2 and J is TRBJ2-5, with a tentative D call TRBD1 (5 bases). Looked up from germline, CDR1 is LGHNA and CDR2 is YNFKEQ. Between the trimmed V and J ends, which lost 0 bases and 6 bases, there was a span of 11 bases. The CDR3 contains 14 residues. CDR3 in DNA: TGTGCCAGCAGCCAAGAAAGGGGCTTGCAGACCCAGTACTTC. Translated: CASSQERGLQTQYF.

The genes are TRBV11-2 and TRBJ1-1, with 10 bases aligning to TRBD1. The CDR3 extends over 16 amino acids. Losses at the gene ends were 0 bases for V and 6 bases for J; bases not matched to a gene: 7. Germline CDR1 SGHAT, CDR2 FQNNGV. The CDR3 reads CASSLETGGGFAEAFF. The CDR3 DNA follows: TGTGCCAGCAGCTTAGAGACAGGGGGCGGTTTTGCTGAAGCTTTCTTT.

Concerning this clone itself: At one end, the junction sequence differs from germline, possibly due to a read error. The chain is built from TRBV11-2 and TRBJ2-5; tentative D call: TRBD2 (5 bases). CDR1 and CDR2 from the germline V gene are SGHAT and FQNNGV. The length of the CDR3 is 15 residues. Here the CDR3 reads CATSSTAGNQETQYF. CDR3 in DNA: TGTGCCACCAGCTCGACGGCCGGGAACCAAGAGACCCAGTACTTC.

This clone has more than one count but fewer than ten. The J gene is TRBJ1-2, the V gene TRBV27; TRBD1 aligns across 7 bases. V lost 7 bases to trimming and J lost 11 bases; unmatched junction nucleotides: 10. Germline V CDR1 and CDR2: MNHEY, SMNVEV (reference sequence). The CDR3 is made up of 12 amino acids. The CDR3 DNA is TGTGCCAGCATCCCGGAGGGGGCATGTTACACCTTC. This gives the protein CASIPEGACYTF.